This TCR beta chain was retrieved from a study of blood T cell repertoires in COVID-19. Across the whole study: The United States, Italy and Spain were the sources of the acute and convalescent COVID-19 samples. The analysed material was cDNA or gDNA that came from T cells, B-cell-depleted T cells, or PBMCs.

In the original workflow: Nucleated cell number was recorded as an estimate derived from reference gene primer amplification. This table comes from immunoSEQ multiplex PCR, and its TCRdb copy is limited to in-frame clones, with some not included. V and J calls and clone size are as listed in that table; D and trimming were resolved from the DNA. Among 70,000 to 80,000 clones, roughly nine tenths were seen once, and the ten largest hold over 10%. V was cut by 5 bases and J by 7 bases, with 11 bases left in between. This CDR3 contains 13 residues. Germline V gene data show CDR1 as KGHDR and CDR2 as SFDVKD.

Sequencing used peripheral blood. The gene calls are TRBV24-1 and TRBJ1-5, with a weak D call TRBD1 (5 bases). The source of this sequence is a woman aged 55 to 70 with acute or convalescent COVID-19. Here the CDR3 reads CATSAGVGQPQHF. The CDR3 DNA reads as TGTGCCACCAGTGCGGGGGTCGGGCAGCCCCAGCATTTT.